These 18 T cell receptor beta chains were all obtained from the same sample, sequenced in a study of tumor-infiltrating lymphocytes in primary liver carcinoma. With a constant-region primer, TCR beta cDNA was made from 400 to 550 ng of total RNA. Three rounds of nested multiplex PCR with slightly modified ARM-PCR produced TCR beta libraries. The first two PCR rounds used TRBV1-TRBV30 forward primers with a C-beta reverse primer, 10 cycles each. In TCRdb, the multiplex PCR reads were re-called with MiXCR into one record per CDR3 protein. Altogether about 310,000 distinct CDR3 sequences are present, around three fifths being singletons, with the ten largest covering 17%. Unsorted whole blood supplied the RNA, and germline DNA was extracted too. The specimen was peripheral blood. The source is a woman aged 25-40 years with primary liver carcinoma and hepatitis B virus infection.

The table lists this clonotype with a few counts. A read error may be the cause here, since a much bigger clone is one base away. The V call is TRBV6-1, the J call TRBJ1-3, with D unresolved. V lost 1 base to trimming and J lost 0 bases, with 7 bases between them. The CDR3 extends over 15 amino acids. Germline V CDR1 and CDR2: MNHNS, SASEGT. The CDR3 spells CASSEDPSSGNTIYF. CDR3 in DNA: TGTGCCAGCAGTGAAGACCCCAGCTCTGGAAACACCATATATTTT.

This clonotype was detected only a few times. The chain joins TRBV7-8 to TRBJ2-1, with TRBD2 matching 7 bases. Trimming cost V 2 bases and J 5 bases; bases outside gene matches: 9. CDR3 length equals 16 residues. Germline V CDR1 and CDR2: SGHVS, FQNEAQ. The CDR3 protein is CASSLWVASGDNEQFF. CDR3 nucleotide sequence: TGTGCCAGCAGCTTATGGGTTGCTAGCGGAGACAATGAGCAGTTCTTC.

A note on this clonotype: At one end, the junction sequence differs from germline, possibly due to a read error. V gene TRBV6-5 combines with J gene TRBJ2-4, with D maybe TRBD2 (6 bases). Germline assignment: CDR1 MNHEY and CDR2 SVGAGI. The CDR3 spans 13 residues. CDR3 in amino acids: CAISGGAKNIQYF. The CDR3 coding sequence is TGTGCCATCAGTGGCGGGGCTAAAAACATTCAGTACTTC.

The chain has TRBV12-3 or TRBV12-4 and TRBJ2-4, with 9 bases aligning to TRBD1. Germline trimming cut 8 bases from V and 2 bases from J; bases unmatched to any gene: 10. The CDR3 consists of 16 residues. This chain's CDR3 is CASSDRGQSTKNIQYF. The CDR3 DNA follows: TGTGCCAGCTCGGACAGGGGACAATCAACCAAAAACATTCAGTACTTC.

This clonotype appeared once. A much larger clone lies one base from this, so it may be a read error. J is TRBJ2-5 and V is TRBV4-3, with D unclear. The CDR3 spans 15 residues. CDR1 is LGHNA, CDR2 YSLEER, per germline. With 4 bases removed from V and 5 bases from J, the gap between germline ends came to 17 bases. The CDR3 spells CASSPRAHSPETQYF. The CDR3 DNA reads as TGCGCCAGCAGCCCTCGGGCGCACTCCCCCGAGACCCAGTACTTC.

This clonotype was detected only a few times. The chain uses TRBV30 and TRBJ2-2; 7 bases map to TRBD2. Per germline, CDR1 GTSNPN and CDR2 SVGIG (reference sequence). J lost 0 bases, V lost 3 bases, and 13 bases had no gene match. The CDR3 is made up of 18 amino acids. The CDR3 here is CAWSGWLAGAANTGELFF. Written as DNA, the CDR3 is TGTGCCTGGAGCGGGTGGTTAGCGGGTGCCGCGAACACCGGGGAGCTGTTTTTT.

Turning to this clonotype: Mismatch with germline at one junction end may stem from a read error. The chain has TRBV11-2 and TRBJ1-4, with 9 bases lining up with TRBD1. This CDR3 is built from 14 residues. Germline CDR1 SGHAT, CDR2 FQNNGV. This chain's CDR3 is CSSSRTGVGEKLFF. CDR3 sequence (DNA): TGTTCCAGCAGCCGGACAGGGGTTGGTGAAAAACTGTTTTTT.

The chain links TRBV5-4 to TRBJ2-1; 13 bases agree with TRBD2. The CDR3 is 17 amino acids. Germline loops: CDR1 SGHNT, CDR2 YYREEE (reference sequence). The junction had 11 bases not matched to a gene; V was cut back by 4 bases and J by 7 bases. Written as DNA, the CDR3 is TGTGCCAGCAGCCCCGGGACTAGCGGGATGGGAGGGAATGAGCAGTTCTTC. Its translation is CASSPGTSGMGGNEQFF.

In regard to this clonotype: A single base separates this from a much larger clone, so it may be a read error. V and J are TRBV4-1 and TRBJ1-1; D perhaps matches TRBD1 (6 bases). CDR1 MGHRA and CDR2 YSYEKL come from the germline V gene. This CDR3 contains 12 residues. In DNA form, the CDR3 reads TGCGCCAACAGCCACCACAGGGATGAAGCTTTCTTT. It translates to CANSHHRDEAFF.

For this clonotype: One end of the junction is discordant with germline, which a read error may explain. The chain combines TRBV11-2 with TRBJ2-7; 9 nucleotides match TRBD2. Looked up from germline, CDR1 is SGHAT and CDR2 is FQNNGV. The CDR3 is made up of 15 amino acids. The CDR3 coding sequence is TGTGACAGCAGTTTTCGTCTAGCGGGGAACTACGAGCAGTACTTC. Protein product: CDSSFRLAGNYEQYF.

This clonotype was seen a handful of times. This rearrangement joins TRBV4-1 to TRBJ1-4; D gene uncertain. CDR3 size: 15 residues. V gave up 1 base and J gave up 5 bases, with 11 bases separating them. Germline lookup yields CDR1 MGHRA and CDR2 YSYEKL. The CDR3 nucleotides read TGCGCCAGCAGCCAAGTGATAGGTGGGAATGAAAAACTGTTTTTT. Its translation is CASSQVIGGNEKLFF.

This clonotype was counted a few times. Germline and junction disagree at one end, which may indicate a read error. The chain joins TRBV11-2 to TRBJ2-1; 7 nucleotides align to TRBD2. From germline, CDR1 is SGHAT and CDR2 FQNNGV. This CDR3 has 15 residues. CDR3 loop: CASQRTGGSIDEQSF. The CDR3 region has the DNA TGTGCCAGCCAACGGACTGGCGGGAGTATCGATGAGCAGTCCTTC.

This clonotype was detected many times. This sequence joins TRBV5-6 and TRBJ2-5; 7 bases line up with TRBD2. This CDR3 comprises 17 residues. The V gene's germline CDR1 is SGHDT and CDR2 YYEEEE. V trimming: 0 bases; J trimming: 3 bases; junction bases outside the gene matches: 11. The CDR3: CASSLGGPAGSEETQYF. CDR3 DNA: TGTGCCAGCAGCTTGGGTGGACCAGCGGGATCGGAAGAGACCCAGTACTTC.

The table lists this clonotype with a few counts. This rearrangement joins TRBV4-1 to TRBJ1-3; D is perhaps TRBD1 (5 bases). V shed 3 bases and J shed 2 bases, with 14 bases lying between them. Germline V gives CDR1 MGHRA, CDR2 YSYEKL. The CDR3 is made up of 16 amino acids. CDR3 DNA: TGCGCCAGCAGCCAGTGGGGGGGGAGACCTGGAAACACCATATATTTT. This encodes CASSQWGGRPGNTIYF.

The genes are TRBV7-9 and TRBJ2-7; TRBD1 is a possible D gene (6 bases). Germline V CDR1 and CDR2: SEHNR, FQNEAQ (reference sequence). The V end lost 10 bases, the J end lost 3 bases, and 13 bases lay between the germline ends. CDR3 size: 12 residues. The CDR3 sequence: CATTGQSYEQYF. The CDR3 DNA reads TGTGCCACCACTGGACAGAGCTACGAGCAGTACTTC.

This clonotype has only one observation. The junction departs from germline at one end; a sequencing error may be responsible. The V and J genes are TRBV6-6 and TRBJ1-5; 7 bases match TRBD2. The J call may be incorrect, as the DNA end agrees better with TRBJ2-3. Germline CDR1 and CDR2: MNHNY and SVGAGI (reference sequence). There are 14 residues in the CDR3. CDR3 bases: TGTACCAGCCTGGGAGGGTTTGGCAATCAGCCCCAGTATTTT. It specifies CTSLGGFGNQPQYF.

Remarks on this clonotype: At one boundary the junction diverges from the germline segment, which might be a read error. This chain connects TRBV28 to TRBJ2-1; D may be TRBD2 (6 bases). Germline CDR1 and CDR2: MDHEN and SYDVKM. This CDR3 contains 13 residues. In DNA, the CDR3 is TGTGCCAGCAGACCCCTAGCGCAACCCGAGCGGTTCTTC. Protein product: CASRPLAQPERFF. The whole variable domain, remainder taken from reference TRBV28 and TRBJ2-1, is DVKVTQSSRYLVKRTGEKVFLECVQDMDHENMFWYRQDPGLGLRLIYFSYDVKMKEKGDIPEGYSVSREKKERFSLILESASTNQTSMYLCASRPLAQPERFFGPGTRLTVL.

As to this clonotype: Relative to the germline gene, one junction end is altered; a read error may explain this. The chain is built from TRBV11-2 and TRBJ2-3; D may match TRBD1 or TRBD2 (5 bases each). CDR1 and CDR2 (germline): SGHAT, FQNNGV. This CDR3 region has 14 residues. CDR3 bases: TGTGTCAGCAGGGTAACGGGGTACACAGATACGCAGTATTTT. Its translation is CVSRVTGYTDTQYF.